This T cell receptor beta chain came from a study of CXCR3-negative and CXCR3-positive naive CD8 T cells. Study-wide context: Roughly 135 million TRB reads were obtained overall (about 1.5 +/- 0.3 million per library). The study's findings and limits: Relative to CXCR3-negative naive cells, CXCR3-positive naive cells had more hydrophobic TRB CDR3s. For naive cells, CXCR3-negative and CXCR3-positive subsets had similar TRBV-TRBJ usage; for memory cells, usage differed.

Remarks on this clonotype: The antigen remains unidentified.

Naive cells were sorted as CD45RO-, CCR7+, CD27+ and CD95-. All TRB cDNA libraries came from 5' RACE performed with UMI labels. TCRdb reworked the 5' RACE reads into one entry per CDR3 protein, no DNA. The table lists tens of thousands of distinct CDR3 sequences. The germline V gene has CDR1 SGHAT and CDR2 FQNNGV. The length of the CDR3 is 15 residues. The TCR comes from a human donor in good health. Some clones in this sample may be carry-over from other donors' samples. Sequences were obtained from naive CXCR3+ CD8+ T cells from blood. Stated subset: CD45RO-CCR7+CD27+CD95- naive CD8+ T cells expressing CXCR3 (TNR3+). The rearrangement uses TRBV11-2 and TRBJ1-1; TCRdb lists TRBD1, though no DNA is available to test this call. This chain's CDR3 is CASSFGGGLDTEAFF.